This T cell receptor beta chain was captured in a study of regulatory T cells in long-lasting Graves disease. Study conclusions and caveats: Under persistent disease, TRBV28, TRBJ1-2 and TRBJ2-5 were used preferentially. Lower TCR diversity characterized persistent Graves' patients relative to newly diagnosed patients.

This CDR3 is built from 12 residues. Trimming removed 2 bases at V and 3 bases at J, with 5 bases between. Looked up from germline, CDR1 is MNHNS and CDR2 is SASEGT. Time point of the sample: newly diagnosed GD, antithyroid drugs for less than 3 months. The TCR library was prepared using RNA isolated from PBMCs. An endocrinology department in Xi'an, China, recruited the patients. This clonotype was detected ten times or more. What it recognizes is unknown. Relying on iRepertoire HTBI primers and Arm-PCR of CDR3 regions, the team built TCR beta libraries. TCRdb recomputed calls from the multiplex PCR reads with MiXCR, one row per CDR3 protein. This sample carries about 620,000 distinct CDR3 sequences, 16% of them seen once, and the ten largest clones take 15% to 20%. Another study also made use of these data, one on T cells in Graves' hyperthyroidism and ophthalmopathy. That paper adds: The HTBI primer set served for first-round RT-PCR of the TCR CDR3.

The TCR comes from a woman in her 30s with Graves disease. The gene calls are TRBV6-1 and TRBJ2-7; D remains ambiguous. This specimen consisted of peripheral blood mononuclear cells (PBMCs), obtained at new diagnosis, from a patient treated with antithyroid drugs. CDR3 in amino acids: CASSEYHYEQYF. The CDR3 DNA reads as TGTGCCAGCAGTGAATACCACTACGAGCAGTACTTC.